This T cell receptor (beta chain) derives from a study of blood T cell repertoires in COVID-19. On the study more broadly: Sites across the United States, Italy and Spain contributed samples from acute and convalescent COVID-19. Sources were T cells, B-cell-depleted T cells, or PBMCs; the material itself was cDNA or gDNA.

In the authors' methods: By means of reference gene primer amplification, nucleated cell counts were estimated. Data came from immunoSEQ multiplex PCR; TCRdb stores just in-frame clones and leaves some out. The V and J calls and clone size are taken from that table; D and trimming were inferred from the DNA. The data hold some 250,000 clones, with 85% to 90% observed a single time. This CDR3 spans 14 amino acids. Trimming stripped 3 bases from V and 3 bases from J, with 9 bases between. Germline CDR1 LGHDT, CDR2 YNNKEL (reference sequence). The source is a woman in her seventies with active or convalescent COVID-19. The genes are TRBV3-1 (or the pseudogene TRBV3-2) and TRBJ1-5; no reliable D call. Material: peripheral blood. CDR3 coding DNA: TGTGCCAGCAGCCACGCAGGCTACAATCAGCCCCAGCATTTT. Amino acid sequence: CASSHAGYNQPQHF.